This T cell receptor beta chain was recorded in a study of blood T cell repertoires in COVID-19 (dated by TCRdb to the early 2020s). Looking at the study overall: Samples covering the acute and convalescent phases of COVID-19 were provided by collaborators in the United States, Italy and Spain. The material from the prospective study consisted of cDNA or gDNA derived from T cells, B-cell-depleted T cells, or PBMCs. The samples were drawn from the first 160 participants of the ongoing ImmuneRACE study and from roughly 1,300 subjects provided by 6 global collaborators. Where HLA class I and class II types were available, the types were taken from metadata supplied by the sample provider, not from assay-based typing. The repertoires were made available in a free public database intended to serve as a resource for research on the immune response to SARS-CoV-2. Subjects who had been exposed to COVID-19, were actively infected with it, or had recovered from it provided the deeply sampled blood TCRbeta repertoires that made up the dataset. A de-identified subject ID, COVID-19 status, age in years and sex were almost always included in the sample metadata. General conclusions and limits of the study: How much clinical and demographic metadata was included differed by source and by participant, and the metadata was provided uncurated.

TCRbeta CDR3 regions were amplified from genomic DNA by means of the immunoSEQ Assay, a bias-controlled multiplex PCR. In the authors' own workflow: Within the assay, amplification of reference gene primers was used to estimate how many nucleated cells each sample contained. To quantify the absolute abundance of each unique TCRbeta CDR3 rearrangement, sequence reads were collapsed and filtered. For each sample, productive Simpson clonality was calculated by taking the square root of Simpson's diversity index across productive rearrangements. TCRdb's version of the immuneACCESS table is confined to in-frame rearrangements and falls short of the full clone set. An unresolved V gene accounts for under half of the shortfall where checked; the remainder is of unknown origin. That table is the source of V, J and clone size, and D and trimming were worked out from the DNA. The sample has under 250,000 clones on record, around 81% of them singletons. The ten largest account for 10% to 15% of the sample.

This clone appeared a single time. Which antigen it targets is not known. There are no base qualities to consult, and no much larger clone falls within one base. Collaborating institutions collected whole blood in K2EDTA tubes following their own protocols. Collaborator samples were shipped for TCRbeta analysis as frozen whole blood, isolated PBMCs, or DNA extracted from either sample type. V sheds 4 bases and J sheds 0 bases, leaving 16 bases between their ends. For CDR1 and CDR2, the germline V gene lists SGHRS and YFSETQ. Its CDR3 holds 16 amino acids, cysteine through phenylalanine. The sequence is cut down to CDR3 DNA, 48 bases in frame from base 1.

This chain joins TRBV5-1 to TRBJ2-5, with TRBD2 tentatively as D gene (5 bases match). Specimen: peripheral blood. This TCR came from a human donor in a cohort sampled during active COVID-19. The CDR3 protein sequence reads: CASSPGPTTYQETQYF. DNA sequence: TGCGCCAGCAGCCCCGGACCGACTACTTACCAAGAGACCCAGTACTTC.